The entry below gives a single TCR beta chain sequence along with its context. This clonotype was seen many times. What antigen it recognizes has not been identified. Base qualities are missing; no much larger clone stands one base away. The library was produced with PCR. The listed sequencing device is Illumina HiSeq 2500. Molecular barcoding was employed in the preparation of TCR libraries, with unique molecular identifiers being used to normalize TCRbeta repertoire quantification. TCRdb took the public reads, trimmed them with fastp at Q25, ran MiXCR for clone calling and kept in-frame beta chains. Entries that share a CDR3 protein sequence are merged under the most common genes and DNA. The sample table records about 280,000 distinct CDR3 sequences; around a tenth of these occur just once. Around a quarter of the sample lies in the top ten. This entry is derived from a study of T-cell reconstitution after alpha-beta-depleted transplantation in children (dated by TCRdb to about 2016). A note on the overall study: Using TCR repertoire profiling, the study followed T-cell immune reconstitution in a quantitative way in children after TCRalphabeta/CD19-depleted allogeneic hematopoietic cell transplantation.

The CDR3, cysteine through phenylalanine, is 15 amino acids long. CDR3 DNA only is kept here, 45 bases in frame from base 1. The germline V gene yields SQVTM for CDR1 and ANQGSEA for CDR2. Trimming removed 7 bases from V and 7 bases from J; the gene matches leave 15 bases unexplained. Points the paper makes about the study in general: Apparently early alphabetaT-cell count recovery about two months after transplant reportedly relied on only several hundred rapidly expanded clones derived from non-depleted graft cells. The high TCRbeta diversity at day 60 in some patients was ascribed to recipient T cells and intrathymic progenitors that had survived conditioning. Hyperexpanded clone frequencies declined over subsequent months; after one year, T-cell counts and TCRbeta diversity were mostly attributed to newly produced T cells.

The treatment or condition label for this specimen denotes: allogeneic hematopoietic cell transplantation with graft depleted of TCRalphabeta T cells and CD19 B cells. The transplant recipients were children given TCRalphabeta/CD19-depleted allogeneic hematopoietic cell grafts. Material: peripheral blood, obtained 180 days after TCRalphabeta/CD19-depleted stem cell transplant. The origin of this receptor is a male patient under 10 years old who had a stem cell transplant for chronic granulomatous disease, so the T cells may come from the graft donor. The chain joins TRBV29-1 to TRBJ2-2; TRBD2 fits 7 bases in the junction. The nucleotides are TGCAGCGCGTCAGACGGGGGAGGGCCAGTCGGGGAGCTGTTTTTT. Its amino acids are CSASDGGGPVGELFF.